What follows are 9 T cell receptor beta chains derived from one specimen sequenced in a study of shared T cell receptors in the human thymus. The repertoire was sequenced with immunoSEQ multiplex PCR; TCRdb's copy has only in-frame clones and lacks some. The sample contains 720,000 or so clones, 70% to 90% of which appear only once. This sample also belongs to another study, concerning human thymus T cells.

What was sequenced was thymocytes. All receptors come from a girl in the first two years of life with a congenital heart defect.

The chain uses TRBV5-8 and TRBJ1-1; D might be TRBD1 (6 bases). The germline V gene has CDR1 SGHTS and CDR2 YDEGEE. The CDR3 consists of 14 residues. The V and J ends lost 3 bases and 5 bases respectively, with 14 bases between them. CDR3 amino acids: CASSSKYRATEAFF. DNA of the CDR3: TGTGCCAGCAGCTCAAAATACAGGGCAACTGAAGCTTTCTTT.

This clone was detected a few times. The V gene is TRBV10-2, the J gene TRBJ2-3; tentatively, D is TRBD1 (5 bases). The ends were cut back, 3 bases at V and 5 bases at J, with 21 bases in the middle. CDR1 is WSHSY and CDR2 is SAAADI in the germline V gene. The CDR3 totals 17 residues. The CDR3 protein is CASSDLLEQGGRDTQYF. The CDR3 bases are TGCGCCAGCAGTGACCTTCTGGAGCAGGGTGGCAGAGATACGCAGTATTTT.

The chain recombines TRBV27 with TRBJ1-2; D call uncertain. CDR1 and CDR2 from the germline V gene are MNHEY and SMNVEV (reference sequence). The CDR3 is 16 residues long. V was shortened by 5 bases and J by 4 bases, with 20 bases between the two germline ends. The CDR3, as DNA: TGTGCCAGCAGTCCCTCCCGACATCCACCCATCTATGGCTACACCTTC. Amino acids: CASSPSRHPPIYGYTF.

CDR3: CASGFLAGGVASEQYF. DNA of the CDR3: TGTGCTAGTGGTTTCCTAGCGGGGGGCGTGGCGAGTGAGCAGTACTTC. V and J are TRBV12-5 and TRBJ2-7; 11 bases are shared with TRBD2. The CDR3 loop spans 16 amino acids. CDR1 is LGHNT, CDR2 FRNRAP, per germline. V shed 3 bases and J 7 bases; nucleotides not matched to a gene: 11.

In nucleotides, the CDR3 is TGCGCCAGCAGCCAAGATCATCCAGGGGTAAGAGAGACCCAGTACTTC. It is translated as CASSQDHPGVRETQYF. This chain links TRBV4-1 with TRBJ2-5; D possibly corresponds to TRBD1 (6 bases). This CDR3 spans 16 amino acids. Germline lookup yields CDR1 MGHRA and CDR2 YSYEKL. Trimming removed 0 bases at V and 4 bases at J, with 15 bases between.

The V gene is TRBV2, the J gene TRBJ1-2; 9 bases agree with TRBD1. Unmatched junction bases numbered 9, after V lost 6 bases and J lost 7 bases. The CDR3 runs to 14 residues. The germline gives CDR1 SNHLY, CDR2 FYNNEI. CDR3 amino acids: CASSVQGARGGYTF. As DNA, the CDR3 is TGTGCCAGCAGCGTACAGGGGGCTAGGGGTGGCTACACCTTC.

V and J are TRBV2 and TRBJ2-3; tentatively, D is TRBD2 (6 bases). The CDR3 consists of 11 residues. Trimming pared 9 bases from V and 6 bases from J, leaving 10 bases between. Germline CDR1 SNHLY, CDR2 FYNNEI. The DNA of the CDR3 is TGTGCCAGTGGTGCGGGGGATACGCAGTATTTT. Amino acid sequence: CASGAGDTQYF.

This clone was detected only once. The CDR3: CASRNGGLNEKLFF. DNA of the CDR3: TGCGCCAGCAGAAACGGGGGGCTGAATGAAAAACTGTTTTTT. V gene TRBV5-1 combines with J gene TRBJ1-4; possibly TRBD1 for D (6 bases). The V and J ends lost 5 bases and 5 bases respectively, with 13 bases between them. The CDR3 spans 14 residues. From germline, CDR1 is SGHRS and CDR2 YFSETQ.

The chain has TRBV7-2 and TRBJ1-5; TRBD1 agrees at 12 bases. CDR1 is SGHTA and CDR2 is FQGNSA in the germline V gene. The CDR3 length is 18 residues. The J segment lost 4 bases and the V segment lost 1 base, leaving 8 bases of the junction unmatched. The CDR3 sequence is CASSLEGGQGARNQPQHF. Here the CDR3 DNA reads TGTGCCAGCAGCTTAGAGGGGGGACAGGGGGCGCGTAATCAGCCCCAGCATTTT. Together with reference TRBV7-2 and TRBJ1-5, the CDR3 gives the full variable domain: GAGVSQSPSNKVTEKGKDVELRCDPISGHTALYWYRQSLGQGLEFLIYFQGNSAPDKSGLPSDRFSAERTGGSVSTLTIQRTQQEDSAVYLCASSLEGGQGARNQPQHFGDGTRLSIL.